What follows are 23 T cell receptor beta chains derived from one specimen sequenced in a study of response to subunit inactivated influenza vaccine. TCRdb reprocessed the RT-PCR reads via MiXCR and lists one record per CDR3 protein. The sample shows around 710,000 distinct CDR3 sequences, approximately 14% of them seen only once. The starting material was PBMCs from blood, obtained 14 to 15 days before vaccination. These receptors originate from a man in his fifties who received an inactivated influenza vaccine.

The chain has TRBV14 and TRBJ2-3; D remains unclear. Per the germline V gene, CDR1 is SGHDN and CDR2 is FVKESK. CDR3 size: 15 residues. V was shortened by 0 bases and J by 3 bases, with 10 bases between the two germline ends. The chain's CDR3 is CASSQDRYRTDTQYF. Written as DNA, the CDR3 is TGTGCCAGCAGCCAAGATAGGTATCGTACAGATACGCAGTATTTT.

This clonotype was recorded a few times. This chain connects TRBV10-3 to TRBJ2-5; the D gene is possibly TRBD2 (6 bases). Germline CDR1 is ENHRY and CDR2 is SYGVKD. V was cut by 0 bases and J by 5 bases, with 13 bases left in between. The CDR3 length is 15 residues. The chain's CDR3 is CAISESGLASETQYF. The CDR3 region has the DNA TGTGCCATCAGTGAGTCGGGACTGGCCTCGGAGACCCAGTACTTC.

The chain has TRBV4-2 and TRBJ2-7; TRBD2 agrees at 11 bases. V lost 3 bases to trimming and J lost 0 bases; unmatched junction nucleotides: 10. CDR1 LGHNA and CDR2 YNFKEQ come from the germline V gene. The CDR3 has 18 amino acids. CDR3 sequence (DNA): TGTGCCAGCAGCCAGGCCGCCATAGCGGGAGGGAGCTCCTACGAGCAGTACTTC. Translating it yields CASSQAAIAGGSSYEQYF.

J is TRBJ2-7 and V is TRBV29-1; D possibly corresponds to TRBD2 (6 bases). The V gene lost 5 bases and the J gene lost 4 bases, with 12 bases spanning the gap. The CDR3 runs to 12 residues. The germline V gene encodes CDR1 SQVTM and CDR2 ANQGSEA. As DNA, the CDR3 is TGCAGCGTTTGGGGCGGGATGTACGAGCAGTACTTC. Its translation: CSVWGGMYEQYF.

This clonotype was counted a few times. The chain joins TRBV7-9 to TRBJ2-7; 11 bases line up with TRBD2. The length of the CDR3 is 15 residues. After removal of 5 bases from V and 7 bases from J, the junction contained 10 bases not matched to a gene. The germline V gene encodes CDR1 SEHNR and CDR2 FQNEAQ (reference sequence). The CDR3 region is CASSPVAGGPGEQYF. The CDR3 DNA reads as TGTGCCAGCAGCCCCGTAGCGGGAGGGCCCGGAGAGCAGTACTTC.

The V gene is TRBV2, the J gene TRBJ2-2; 13 bases align to TRBD2. V lost 7 bases, J lost 2 bases, and 4 bases stayed unmatched. The CDR3 extends over 16 amino acids. In germline, CDR1 is SNHLY, CDR2 FYNNEI. As DNA, the CDR3 is TGTGCCAGCACTACTAGCGGGGGGGCCAACACCGGGGAGCTGTTTTTT. This codes for CASTTSGGANTGELFF.

The V call is TRBV4-2, the J call TRBJ2-7; D is undetermined. V lost 8 bases, J lost 0 bases, and 14 bases lay in between. This CDR3 is 14 amino acids long. CDR1 and CDR2 from the germline V gene are LGHNA and YNFKEQ. Written as DNA, the CDR3 is TGTGCCAGCGGCTCCGGTCTGGTCTCCTACGAGCAGTACTTC. It yields the protein CASGSGLVSYEQYF.

The CDR3 sequence is CASQGSQETQYF. The DNA of the CDR3 is TGTGCCAGCCAAGGGTCACAAGAGACCCAGTACTTC. The chain carries TRBV6-4 and TRBJ2-5; D gene uncertain. This CDR3 region has 12 residues. Trimming removed 8 bases at V and 2 bases at J, with 9 bases between. Germline V CDR1 and CDR2: MRHNA, SNTAGT.

This clonotype appeared many times. The V gene is TRBV29-1, the J gene TRBJ2-4; the match to TRBD1 covers 9 bases. With V trimmed by 5 bases and J by 6 bases, 5 bases remained unmatched. Germline V gene sequence: CDR1 SQVTM, CDR2 ANQGSEA. CDR3 size: 13 residues. The CDR3 sequence: CSVKTDRGNIQYF. CDR3 in DNA: TGCAGCGTTAAAACGGACAGGGGAAACATTCAGTACTTC.

This clonotype was detected a few times. The chain has TRBV6-6 and TRBJ2-5, with D unresolved. Trimming cost V 8 bases and J 7 bases, with 14 bases left between them. The CDR3 covers 12 residues. Per the germline V gene, CDR1 is MNHNY and CDR2 is SVGAGI (reference sequence). The CDR3 bases are TGTGCCAGCTCTGAGTCCGCCGGGACCCAGTACTTC. Encoded protein: CASSESAGTQYF.

This clonotype was picked up many times. J is TRBJ2-7 and V is TRBV4-2; a weak D match, TRBD2 (7 bases). Per germline, CDR1 LGHNA and CDR2 YNFKEQ. The CDR3 is made up of 14 amino acids. The V end lost 4 bases, the J end lost 2 bases, and 12 bases lay between the germline ends. The CDR3 protein is CASSREGGPYEQYF. The CDR3 DNA reads as TGTGCCAGCAGCCGAGAGGGGGGGCCCTACGAGCAGTACTTC.

This clonotype occurred many times. CDR3 nucleotides: TGCAGTGCTAGAGATCCCTCAGGGGCAGGAACTGAAGCTTTCTTT. This codes for CSARDPSGAGTEAFF. This chain connects TRBV20-1 to TRBJ1-1, with a weak D call TRBD1 (6 bases). CDR3 size: 15 residues. CDR1 is DFQATT and CDR2 is SNEGSKA in the germline V gene (reference sequence). V was shortened by 0 bases and J by 5 bases, with 16 bases between the two germline ends.

Many counts were recorded for this clonotype. This chain joins TRBV12-3 or TRBV12-4 and TRBJ1-5, with D hard to call. Trimming removed 3 bases from V and 4 bases from J, with 7 bases in between. This CDR3 has 13 residues. Written as DNA, the CDR3 is TGTGCCAGCAGTTTTAGGACGAATCAGCCCCAGCATTTT. It specifies CASSFRTNQPQHF.

The genes are TRBV6-5 and TRBJ2-1; TRBD2 matches at 9 bases. CDR1 and CDR2 (germline): MNHEY, SVGAGI. V shed 5 bases and J 2 bases; nucleotides not matched to a gene: 10. The CDR3 is 17 amino acids. This CDR3 reads CASSHQLAGGTYNEQFF. The CDR3 coding sequence is TGTGCCAGCAGTCACCAGTTGGCGGGGGGGACCTACAATGAGCAGTTCTTC.

This sequence joins TRBV7-2 and TRBJ2-1; 7 positions match TRBD1. J was trimmed by 0 bases and V by 2 bases; bases with no gene match: 4. This CDR3 contains 16 residues. Germline-derived CDR1 and CDR2 are SGHTA and FQGNSA. The CDR3 spells CASSLRGGYSYNEQFF. The CDR3 coding sequence is TGTGCCAGCAGCTTAAGAGGGGGCTACTCCTACAATGAGCAGTTCTTC.

This chain uses TRBV28 with TRBJ2-7, with 7 positions matching TRBD1. CDR1 is MDHEN, CDR2 SYDVKM, per germline. The CDR3 extends over 15 amino acids. V was pared by 5 bases and J by 0 bases, with 7 bases of the junction left unmatched. CDR3 in amino acids: CASSIRGGLSYEQYF. The CDR3 region has the DNA TGTGCCAGCAGTATCAGAGGGGGCCTCTCCTACGAGCAGTACTTC. Filled out from reference TRBV28 and TRBJ2-7, the complete variable domain reads DVKVTQSSRYLVKRTGEKVFLECVQDMDHENMFWYRQDPGLGLRLIYFSYDVKMKEKGDIPEGYSVSREKKERFSLILESASTNQTSMYLCASSIRGGLSYEQYFGPGTRLTVT.

The V and J genes are TRBV11-1 and TRBJ2-1, with D possibly being TRBD1 (5 bases). The CDR3 is made up of 14 amino acids. Trimming left V 2 bases short and J 8 bases short, with 13 bases between. CDR1 is SGHAT and CDR2 is FQDESV in the germline V gene (reference sequence). CDR3 sequence: CASSLIKGADEQFF. The CDR3 DNA sequence: TGTGCCAGCAGCTTAATTAAAGGGGCCGATGAGCAGTTCTTC.

This clonotype has a handful of counts. The chain carries TRBV4-1 and TRBJ2-5; D gene unclear. Trimming cost V 0 bases and J 1 base, with 9 bases left between them. CDR1 is MGHRA and CDR2 is YSYEKL in the germline V gene. CDR3 length: 15 amino acids. The CDR3 loop is CASSQEGNPQETQYF. The CDR3, as DNA: TGCGCCAGCAGCCAAGAAGGAAACCCCCAAGAGACCCAGTACTTC.

DNA for the CDR3: TGTGCCAGCAGCACACCGACAGGGAGTCAGTTCTTC. Protein: CASSTPTGSQFF. V and J are TRBV7-9 and TRBJ2-1; 7 nucleotides line up with TRBD1. This CDR3 comprises 12 residues. V lost 5 bases and J lost 13; bases outside the gene matches: 8. The germline CDR1 and CDR2 sequences are SEHNR and FQNEAQ (reference sequence).

The V and J genes are TRBV18 and TRBJ1-1; the D gene is possibly TRBD1 (5 bases). The ends were cut back, 0 bases at V and 2 bases at J, with 10 bases in the middle. Germline V gives CDR1 KGHSH, CDR2 LQKENI. This CDR3 comprises 15 residues. CDR3 coding DNA: TGTGCCAGCTCACCACCTCGGACATACAACACTGAAGCTTTCTTT. Amino acids: CASSPPRTYNTEAFF.

The chain couples TRBV7-2 to TRBJ2-2; TRBD2 is a possible D gene (6 bases). Trimming removed 3 bases at V and 8 bases at J, with 16 bases between. This CDR3 comprises 15 residues. The germline CDR1 and CDR2 sequences are SGHTA and FQGNSA. The CDR3 sequence is CASSLEARETGELFF. The CDR3 DNA reads as TGTGCCAGCAGCTTGGAGGCCCGGGAGACGGGGGAGCTGTTTTTT.

J is TRBJ2-7 and V is TRBV6-2 or TRBV6-3; D call uncertain. Germline V gene data show CDR1 as MNHEY and CDR2 as SVGEGT. V was trimmed by 6 bases and J by 5 bases, leaving 8 bases between them. The CDR3 extends over 11 amino acids. The CDR3 is CASRDWDEQYF. In nucleotides, the CDR3 is TGTGCCAGCAGGGATTGGGACGAGCAGTACTTC.

The chain uses TRBV4-2 and TRBJ2-7; D is ambiguous. The CDR3 is made up of 13 amino acids. The germline V gene has CDR1 LGHNA and CDR2 YNFKEQ. The V end was cut by 4 bases, the J end by 2 bases, with 9 bases between. The CDR3 protein is CASSPWVAYEQYF. Written as DNA, the CDR3 is TGTGCCAGCAGCCCGTGGGTTGCCTACGAGCAGTACTTC.